Below are 8 T cell receptor beta chains sequenced from a single sample in a study of Graves' ophthalmopathy and Graves' hyperthyroidism. Researchers took RNA transcripts and amplified TCR beta CDR3 regions from them. HTBI-primed first-round RT-PCR preceded second-round multiplex PCR. TCRdb redid the calling of the multiplex PCR reads with MiXCR, one entry per CDR3 protein. The sample has about 39,000 distinct CDR3 sequences; around half are singletons. Material: peripheral blood. These receptors were collected from an adult woman with stable Graves' hyperthyroidism.

The rearrangement links TRBV29-1 to TRBJ2-5; D is unclear. The germline V gene encodes CDR1 SQVTM and CDR2 ANQGSEA. The CDR3 has 8 amino acids. V gave up 8 bases and J gave up 2 bases, with 0 bases separating them. CDR3 DNA sequence: TGCAGCCAAGAGACCCAGTACTTC. Translated: CSQETQYF.

The gene calls are TRBV30 and TRBJ1-4; D may be TRBD1 (6 bases). Germline CDR1 GTSNPN, CDR2 SVGIG (reference sequence). This CDR3 has 17 residues. V was cut by 2 bases and J by 5 bases, with 21 bases left in between. CDR3 nucleotides: TGTGCCTGGAGTAGTGGTAGGGGGTTCCTCCAGAATGAAAAACTGTTTTTT. This codes for CAWSSGRGFLQNEKLFF.

In this sample, this clonotype turned up many times. The CDR3 spells CASSAGQGVAGELFF. CDR3 DNA: TGTGCCAGCTCAGCGGGACAGGGCGTCGCCGGGGAGCTGTTTTTT. This chain connects TRBV18 to TRBJ2-2; TRBD1 matches 9 bases. The V and J ends lost 5 bases and 6 bases, in that order; junction bases with no gene match: 7. This CDR3 spans 15 amino acids. Germline V gene lookup returns CDR1 KGHSH and CDR2 LQKENI.

This clonotype was counted at least ten times. This chain joins TRBV24-1 and TRBJ2-5, with D possibly matching TRBD2 (6 bases). Trimming took off 5 bases at V and 5 bases at J, with 17 bases between the two ends. Per the germline V gene, CDR1 is KGHDR and CDR2 is SFDVKD. This CDR3 has 15 residues. The CDR3 DNA reads as TGTGCCACCAGTGCCTTAGCGGATGCCGGGGAGACCCAGTACTTC. Protein sequence: CATSALADAGETQYF.

This clonotype appeared many times. The rearrangement joins TRBV5-1 to TRBJ2-7; 13 positions agree with TRBD2. V was pared by 4 bases and J by 7 bases, with 11 bases of the junction left unmatched. Germline assignment: CDR1 SGHRS and CDR2 YFSETQ. The CDR3 runs to 16 residues. The CDR3 spells CASSLGTSGVIGEQYF. The CDR3 DNA is TGCGCCAGCAGCCTCGGGACTAGCGGGGTCATCGGGGAGCAGTACTTC.

This clonotype was counted many times. The J gene is TRBJ2-3, the V gene TRBV2; 9 bases match TRBD2. V was clipped by 3 bases and J by 1 base; unmatched bases: 2. This CDR3 comprises 15 residues. CDR1 and CDR2 from the germline V gene are SNHLY and FYNNEI. CDR3 bases: TGTGCCAGCAGTGATCGACTAGCGGGCACAGATACGCAGTATTTT. Translated: CASSDRLAGTDTQYF.

This clonotype came up many times. The chain carries TRBV27 and TRBJ2-2; a weak D match, TRBD1 (5 bases). The CDR3 is 16 amino acids. The germline CDR1 and CDR2 sequences are MNHEY and SMNVEV (reference sequence). V lost 6 bases to trimming and J lost 1 base, with 15 bases between them. In nucleotides, the CDR3 is TGTGCCAGCAGCTCCTCCGGCAGGGTGAACACCGGGGAGCTGTTTTTT. Protein sequence: CASSSSGRVNTGELFF.

This clonotype occurred many times. The gene calls are TRBV2 and TRBJ2-5; maybe TRBD1 (6 bases). CDR1 is SNHLY and CDR2 is FYNNEI in the germline V gene. CDR3 length equals 14 residues. Trimming left V 4 bases short and J 0 bases short, with 9 bases between. The CDR3 is CASSAGEYQETQYF. For the CDR3, the DNA is TGTGCCAGCAGTGCAGGGGAGTACCAAGAGACCCAGTACTTC.